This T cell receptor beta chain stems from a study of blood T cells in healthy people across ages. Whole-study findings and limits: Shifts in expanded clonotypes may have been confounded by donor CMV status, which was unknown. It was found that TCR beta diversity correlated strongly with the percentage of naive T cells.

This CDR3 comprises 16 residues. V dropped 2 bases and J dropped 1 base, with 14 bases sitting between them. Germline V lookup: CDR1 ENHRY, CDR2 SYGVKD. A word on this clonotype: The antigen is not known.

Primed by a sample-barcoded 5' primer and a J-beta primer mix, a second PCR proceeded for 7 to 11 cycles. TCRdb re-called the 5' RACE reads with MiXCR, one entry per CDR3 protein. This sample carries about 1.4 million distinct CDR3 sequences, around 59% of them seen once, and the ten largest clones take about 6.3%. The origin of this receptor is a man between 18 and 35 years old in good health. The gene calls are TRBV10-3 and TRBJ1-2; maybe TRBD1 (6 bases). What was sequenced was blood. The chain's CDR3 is CAISEPRDRINYGYTF. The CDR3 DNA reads TGTGCCATCAGTGAGCCCCGTGACAGGATTAACTATGGCTACACCTTC.